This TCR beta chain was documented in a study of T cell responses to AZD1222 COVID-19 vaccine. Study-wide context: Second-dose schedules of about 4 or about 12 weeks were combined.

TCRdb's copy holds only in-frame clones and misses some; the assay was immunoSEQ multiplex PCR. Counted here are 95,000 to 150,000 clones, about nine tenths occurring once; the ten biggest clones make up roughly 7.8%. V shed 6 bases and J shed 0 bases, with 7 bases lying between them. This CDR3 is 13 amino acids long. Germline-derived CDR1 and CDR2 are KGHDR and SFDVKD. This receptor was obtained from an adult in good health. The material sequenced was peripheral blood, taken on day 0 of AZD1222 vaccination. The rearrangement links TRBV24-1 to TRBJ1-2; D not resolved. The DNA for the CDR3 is TGTGCCACCAGTCCAGCCTCTAACTATGGCTACACCTTC. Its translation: CATSPASNYGYTF.